What follows are 6 T cell receptor beta chains derived from one specimen sequenced in a study of cytomegalovirus exposure and HLA in healthy donors. Use of 60 Vbeta and 13 Jbeta primers characterized the PCR. Profiling relied on immunoSEQ multiplex PCR, and the TCRdb table lists in-frame clones only, not all of them. The sample carries roughly 120,000 clones, 79% recorded once. The source material was PBMCs. The receptors stem from a man aged 18 to 35 in good health and CMV-seronegative.

The chain employs TRBV5-1 and TRBJ2-1; 7 bases match TRBD2. Trimming at V came to 1 base and at J to 0 bases, leaving 4 bases not matched to a gene. CDR1 is SGHRS and CDR2 is YFSETQ in the germline V gene. This CDR3 comprises 16 residues. Written as DNA, the CDR3 is TGCGCCAGCAGCTTGCCGGGGGGAGGCTCCTACAATGAGCAGTTCTTC. Amino acid sequence: CASSLPGGGSYNEQFF.

The CDR3 DNA reads as TGCGCCAGCAGCACAGGACAGTTAGGCAATGAAAAACTGTTTTTT. Its translation: CASSTGQLGNEKLFF. The chain has TRBV5-1 and TRBJ1-4; weak D call: TRBD1 (6 bases). Germline V lookup: CDR1 SGHRS, CDR2 YFSETQ. The CDR3 is 15 residues long. V shed 4 bases and J shed 5 bases, with 15 bases lying between them.

The chain joins TRBV4-2 to TRBJ1-5; TRBD1 might be the D (6 bases). The length of the CDR3 is 16 residues. The V end lost 0 bases, the J end lost 3 bases, and 12 bases lay between the germline ends. Germline CDR1 and CDR2: LGHNA and YNFKEQ. CDR3 sequence (DNA): TGTGCCAGCAGCCAAGAGTTTCGGACAGACAATCAGCCCCAGCATTTT. Its protein product is CASSQEFRTDNQPQHF.

The chain combines TRBV9 with TRBJ2-2, with D hard to call. CDR1 and CDR2 (germline): SGDLS, YYNGEE. Between the trimmed V and J ends, which lost 2 bases and 5 bases, there was a span of 4 bases. This CDR3 spans 12 amino acids. Here the CDR3 DNA reads TGTGCCAGCAGCGTCGGGACCGGGGAGCTGTTTTTT. Amino acids: CASSVGTGELFF.

The rearrangement joins TRBV9 to TRBJ2-2; the match to TRBD2 covers 8 bases. CDR1 is SGDLS and CDR2 is YYNGEE in the germline V gene. J gave up 5 bases and V 0 bases, and 6 bases lay outside the gene matches. The CDR3 is 16 amino acids. In nucleotides, the CDR3 is TGTGCCAGCAGCGTAGGGACTAGCTCGAGAACCGGGGAGCTGTTTTTT. Amino acid sequence: CASSVGTSSRTGELFF.

The chain employs TRBV5-1 and TRBJ2-1; 15 nucleotides align to TRBD2. The germline V gene encodes CDR1 SGHRS and CDR2 YFSETQ. The CDR3 runs to 16 residues. V lost 4 bases, J lost 4 bases, and 3 bases stayed unmatched. This chain's CDR3 is CASSPGLAGGYNEQFF. The CDR3 DNA reads as TGCGCCAGCAGCCCGGGACTAGCGGGAGGTTACAATGAGCAGTTCTTC.